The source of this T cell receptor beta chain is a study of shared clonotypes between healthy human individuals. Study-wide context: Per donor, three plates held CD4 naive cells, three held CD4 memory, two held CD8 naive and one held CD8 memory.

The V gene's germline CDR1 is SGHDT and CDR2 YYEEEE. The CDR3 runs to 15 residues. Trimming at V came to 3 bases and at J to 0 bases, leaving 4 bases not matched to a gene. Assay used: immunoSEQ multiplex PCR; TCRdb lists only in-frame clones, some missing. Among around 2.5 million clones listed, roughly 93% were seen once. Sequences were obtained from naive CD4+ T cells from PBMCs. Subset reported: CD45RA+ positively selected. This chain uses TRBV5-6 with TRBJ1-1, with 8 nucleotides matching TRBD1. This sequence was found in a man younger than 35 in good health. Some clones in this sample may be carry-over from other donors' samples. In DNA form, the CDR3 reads TGTGCCAGCAGCTCCTACAGGGGGTTGAACACTGAAGCTTTCTTT. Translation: CASSSYRGLNTEAFF.